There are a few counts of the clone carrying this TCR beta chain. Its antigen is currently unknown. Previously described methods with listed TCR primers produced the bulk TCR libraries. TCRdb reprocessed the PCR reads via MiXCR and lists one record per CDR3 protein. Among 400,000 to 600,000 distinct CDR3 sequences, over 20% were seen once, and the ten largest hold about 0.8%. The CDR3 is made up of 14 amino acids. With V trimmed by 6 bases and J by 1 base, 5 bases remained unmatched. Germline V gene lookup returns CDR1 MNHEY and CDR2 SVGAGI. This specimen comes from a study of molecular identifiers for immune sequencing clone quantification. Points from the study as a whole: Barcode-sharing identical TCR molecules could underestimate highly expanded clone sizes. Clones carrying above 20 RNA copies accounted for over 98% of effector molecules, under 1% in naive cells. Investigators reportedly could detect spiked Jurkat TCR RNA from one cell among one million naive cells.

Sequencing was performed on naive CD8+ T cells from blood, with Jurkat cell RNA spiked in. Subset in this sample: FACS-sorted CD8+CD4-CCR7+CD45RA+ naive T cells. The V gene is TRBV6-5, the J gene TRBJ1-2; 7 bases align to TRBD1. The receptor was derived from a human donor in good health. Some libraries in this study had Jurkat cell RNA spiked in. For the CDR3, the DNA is TGTGCCAGCAGGGTCACAGGGGTTAACTATGGCTACACCTTC. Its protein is CASRVTGVNYGYTF.